Listed below are T cell receptor beta chains from one sample, sequenced in a study of blood T cell repertoires in COVID-19. Profiled with immunoSEQ multiplex PCR; TCRdb holds only in-frame clones, not every one. The table lists 90,000 to 100,000 clones, approximately 72% of them singletons. Sequences were obtained from peripheral blood. The source of these receptors is a man between 65 and 80 years old with acute or convalescent COVID-19. CDR3s include the opening cysteine and the closing phenylalanine or tryptophan. The D gene is left open where the match is weak. Only part of the rows carry a size: once, few, many, or a class if the clone is expanded.

j_gene | abundance | d_gene | v_gene | CDR3aa | CDR3nt
TRBJ2-2 | many | . | TRBV28 | CASHSLIGYTGELFF | TGTGCCAGCCACAGTTTAATAGGATATACCGGGGAGCTGTTTTTT
TRBJ2-7 | . | . | TRBV7-2 | CASSSDYLRGQYF | TGTGCCAGCAGCTCTGACTATTTACGAGGGCAGTACTTC
TRBJ2-3 | . | TRBD1 | TRBV19 | CASSISTGGGTDTQYF | TGTGCCAGTAGTATCTCGACAGGGGGAGGAACAGATACGCAGTATTTT
TRBJ2-2 | few | TRBD1 | TRBV2 | CASSGGQVTGELFF | TGTGCCAGCAGTGGGGGACAGGTGACCGGGGAGCTGTTTTTT
TRBJ2-1 | . | TRBD2 | TRBV7-2 | CASSQLAGGFGNEQFF | TGTGCCAGCAGTCAACTAGCGGGAGGGTTTGGCAATGAGCAGTTCTTC
TRBJ1-1 | . | . | TRBV4-3 | CASSPRINMNTEAFF | TGCGCCAGCAGCCCGAGGATAAACATGAACACTGAAGCTTTCTTT
TRBJ2-3 | . | . | TRBV5-1 | CASSLALASDTQYF | TGCGCCAGCAGCTTGGCTTTAGCATCCGATACGCAGTATTTT
TRBJ2-1 | . | TRBD2 | TRBV27 | CASSPGTSGSLAYNEQFF | TGTGCCAGCAGTCCTGGGACTAGCGGGAGTCTAGCCTACAATGAGCAGTTCTTC
TRBJ2-5 | . | . | TRBV18 | CASSPGSRGEETQYF | TGTGCCAGCTCACCAGGGAGCCGGGGTGAGGAGACCCAGTACTTC
TRBJ1-5 | . | . | TRBV19 | CASSIVEFPHYSNQPQHF | TGTGCCAGTAGTATAGTGGAATTCCCTCACTATAGCAATCAGCCCCAGCATTTT
TRBJ1-4 | . | . | TRBV5-1 | CASSANIATNEKLFF | TGCGCCAGCAGCGCCAACATTGCAACTAATGAAAAACTGTTTTTT
TRBJ1-2 | . | . | TRBV19 | CASSIDLYGYTF | TGTGCCAGTAGTATAGACCTCTATGGCTACACCTTC
TRBJ2-7 | . | . | TRBV29-1 | CSVKIQGYEQYF | TGCAGCGTAAAAATACAGGGCTACGAGCAGTACTTC
TRBJ1-1 | . | TRBD1 | TRBV30 | CAWRTGGRTEAFF | TGTGCCTGGAGGACAGGGGGGCGGACTGAAGCTTTCTTT
TRBJ1-4 | . | . | TRBV4-2 | CASSPGLIGSEKLFF | TGTGCCAGCAGCCCGGGACTCATCGGGAGCGAAAAACTGTTTTTT
TRBJ1-4 | . | TRBD1 | TRBV2 | CASSTGTGDEKLFF | TGTGCCAGCAGCACCGGGACAGGGGACGAAAAACTGTTTTTT
TRBJ2-7 | . | . | TRBV19 | CASKGQGGTYEQYF | TGTGCCAGTAAAGGGCAGGGTGGCACCTACGAGCAGTACTTC
TRBJ1-6 | . | . | TRBV6-6 | CASSLARGSGNSPLHF | TGTGCCAGCAGCCTCGCCCGGGGGTCGGGTAATTCACCCCTCCACTTT
TRBJ2-7 | . | TRBD1 | TRBV18 | CASSPDRGFYEQYF | TGTGCCAGCTCACCAGACAGGGGATTCTACGAGCAGTACTTC
TRBJ2-1 | . | TRBD2 | TRBV29-1 | CSVRKTWTQSGSSYNEQFF | TGCAGCGTCCGAAAGACATGGACACAGAGCGGGAGCTCCTACAATGAGCAGTTCTTC
TRBJ2-5 | . | TRBD1 | TRBV18 | CASSQTGAETQYF | TGTGCCAGCTCACAGACAGGGGCTGAGACCCAGTACTTC
TRBJ1-4 | . | TRBD1 | TRBV18 | CASSRQGGNEKLFF | TGTGCCAGCTCCCGACAGGGGGGAAATGAAAAACTGTTTTTT
TRBJ2-2 | . | . | TRBV10-3 | CAISEQNTGELFF | TGTGCCATCAGTGAACAGAACACCGGGGAGCTGTTTTTT
TRBJ1-1 | . | . | TRBV6-5 | CASRFANTEAFF | TGTGCCAGCCGGTTCGCTAACACTGAAGCTTTCTTT
TRBJ1-3 | . | . | TRBV9 | CASSSPTRMAAGNTIYF | TGTGCCAGCAGCTCCCCCACGAGGATGGCAGCTGGAAACACCATATATTTT
TRBJ2-1 | . | . | TRBV27 | CASSPTVLLQFF | TGTGCCAGCAGTCCGACTGTTCTACTTCAGTTCTTC
TRBJ1-1 | . | . | TRBV7-9 | CASSLRGLTEAFF | TGTGCCAGCAGCTTAAGGGGATTAACTGAAGCTTTCTTT
TRBJ1-2 | . | . | TRBV27 | CASSASKRDGYTF | TGTGCCAGCAGTGCCAGTAAGCGGGATGGCTACACCTTC